This T cell receptor beta chain was observed in a study of T cells after yellow fever vaccination. Study-wide context: Any fraction with a low cell number was prepared using SMART-Seq v4 Ultra Low Input.

The CDR3 covers 14 residues. Germline V gene lookup returns CDR1 LNHDA and CDR2 SQIVND (reference sequence). Trimming removed 5 bases at V and 9 bases at J, with 20 bases between. This clonotype was counted between two and nine times. Antigen specificity is unknown. Broader study findings: Clonotypes found in both CD4 and CD8 compartments made up a small share. Post-booster reappearance was seen for most primary-vaccination clones (about 96% CD4, about 90% CD8).

The TCR cDNA carried a universal primer site and UMIs from 5'RACE template switching. TCRdb passed the 5' RACE reads through MiXCR, listing each CDR3 protein once. The profile shows a few hundred thousand distinct CDR3 sequences, around a tenth of them singletons. This rearrangement joins TRBV19 to TRBJ2-7; D is ambiguous. The specimen was PBMCs, collected on the day of the first yellow fever vaccination. The TCR was taken from a young man who received the YFV17D yellow fever vaccine. The CDR3 bases are TGTGCCAGTAGTCAAGCTAATCTGAAATTCGGGCAGTACTTC. It translates to CASSQANLKFGQYF.